This entry concerns a single T cell receptor beta chain. The data were taken from a study of blood T cell repertoires in COVID-19. Per the germline V gene, CDR1 is SGDLS and CDR2 is YYNGEE. The ends lost 4 bases at V and 2 bases at J; junction bases unmatched: 16. This CDR3 region has 19 residues. As handled by the study authors: Estimation of nucleated cell counts relied on the amplification of reference gene primers. Method: immunoSEQ multiplex PCR; TCRdb's copy keeps in-frame clones and lacks some. The V and J calls and clone size are taken from that table; D and trimming were inferred from the DNA. The repertoire consists of some 200,000 clones, with around three quarters occurring once and the leading ten covering 7% to 8.5%.

The sample consisted of peripheral blood. This TCR was sampled from a woman aged 70 to 79 with acute or convalescent COVID-19. The V and J genes are TRBV9 and TRBJ2-2, with 8 bases that match TRBD2. This CDR3 reads CASSPRLLAAKPNTGELFF. The CDR3 DNA reads as TGTGCCAGCAGCCCTCGCCTACTAGCGGCGAAACCCAACACCGGGGAGCTGTTTTTT.